The 22 T cell receptor beta chains listed next were all sequenced from one sample in a study of T cell changes during pregnancy in multiple sclerosis. Profiling relied on immunoSEQ multiplex PCR, and the TCRdb table lists in-frame clones only, not all of them. The sample yields under 130,000 clones, around 91% seen once. This specimen was peripheral blood, taken after pregnancy. The receptors derive from a female donor with multiple sclerosis, enrolled in a pregnancy study.

A few counts support this clone. The rearrangement uses TRBV5-1 and TRBJ1-1; D perhaps matches TRBD1 (5 bases). The ends were cut back, 5 bases at V and 1 base at J, with 12 bases in the middle. Per germline, CDR1 SGHRS and CDR2 YFSETQ. The CDR3 has 14 residues. As DNA, the CDR3 is TGCGCCAGCAGTTCCGGGACTGAGAACACTGAAGCTTTCTTT. It specifies CASSSGTENTEAFF.

The CDR3 here is CASSQQENTIYF. In DNA form, the CDR3 reads TGTGCCAGCTCACAACAGGAAAACACCATATATTTT. This chain uses TRBV18 with TRBJ1-3; perhaps TRBD1 as D (5 bases). V dropped 4 bases and J dropped 6 bases, with 7 bases sitting between them. The CDR3 is 12 residues long. Germline-derived CDR1 and CDR2 are KGHSH and LQKENI.

The chain uses TRBV25-1 and TRBJ1-1, with TRBD1 matching 9 bases. CDR3 size: 15 residues. Trimming took 3 bases from V and 5 from J; bases not matched to a gene: 7. The germline CDR1 and CDR2 sequences are MGHDK and SYGVNS. CDR3 nucleotides: TGTGCCAGCAGTGATACGGGACAGGGAAGGACTGAAGCTTTCTTT. The encoded protein is CASSDTGQGRTEAFF.

The J gene is TRBJ2-1, the V gene TRBV4-1, with 10 nucleotides matching TRBD1. CDR3 length equals 16 residues. Germline V gene sequence: CDR1 MGHRA, CDR2 YSYEKL. The V and J ends lost 1 base and 6 bases, in that order; junction bases with no gene match: 6. The CDR3 region has the DNA TGCGCCAGCAGCCAAGCCGGGACAGGGGCTGGCAATGAGCAGTTCTTC. Protein product: CASSQAGTGAGNEQFF.

This rearrangement joins TRBV28 to TRBJ2-1; 9 bases fit TRBD2. V lost 3 bases and J lost 8; bases outside the gene matches: 5. Germline-derived CDR1 and CDR2 are MDHEN and SYDVKM. The CDR3 extends over 14 amino acids. CDR3: CASSFGGGADEQFF. Here the CDR3 DNA reads TGTGCCAGCAGTTTTGGCGGGGGGGCAGATGAGCAGTTCTTC.

The V gene is TRBV2, the J gene TRBJ2-7; TRBD1 aligns across 7 bases. The V segment lost 2 bases and the J segment 0 bases; nucleotides outside the gene matches: 7. This CDR3 is 16 amino acids long. From germline, CDR1 is SNHLY and CDR2 FYNNEI. The CDR3 sequence is CASSEPLRDSSYEQYF. The CDR3 DNA follows: TGTGCCAGCAGTGAACCCCTCCGGGACAGCTCCTACGAGCAGTACTTC.

This chain joins TRBV18 and TRBJ2-3; D is possibly TRBD1 (5 bases). The CDR3 has 15 residues. The V gene's germline CDR1 is KGHSH and CDR2 LQKENI. Trimming took off 3 bases at V and 1 base at J, with 11 bases between the two ends. For the CDR3, the DNA is TGTGCCAGCTCACCGCGACAGCCTGGCACAGATACGCAGTATTTT. Its translation: CASSPRQPGTDTQYF.

J is TRBJ2-2 and V is TRBV2, with 11 bases lining up with TRBD2. Germline lookup yields CDR1 SNHLY and CDR2 FYNNEI. The CDR3 is made up of 15 amino acids. The J segment lost 5 bases and the V segment lost 4 bases, leaving 3 bases of the junction unmatched. CDR3 in DNA: TGTGCCAGCAGTGTACTAGCGGGGGATACCGGGGAGCTGTTTTTT. Protein product: CASSVLAGDTGELFF. The full variable domain, rest sourced from reference TRBV2 and TRBJ2-2, is EPEVTQTPSHQVTQMGQEVILRCVPISNHLYFYWYRQILGQKVEFLVSFYNNEISEKSEIFDDQFSVERPDGSNFTLKIRSTKLEDSAMYFCASSVLAGDTGELFFGEGSRLTVL.

The CDR3 DNA sequence: TGCGCCAGCAGCTTGAGAAACAGGGACTACGAGCAGTACTTC. This translates into CASSLRNRDYEQYF. V is TRBV5-1 and J is TRBJ2-7, with a tentative D call TRBD1 (6 bases). In germline, CDR1 is SGHRS, CDR2 YFSETQ. V was trimmed by 1 base and J by 3 bases, leaving 11 bases between them. CDR3 length equals 14 residues.

The rearrangement links TRBV5-4 to TRBJ2-7; tentative D call: TRBD2 (6 bases). The CDR3 has 16 amino acids. Trimming cost V 4 bases and J 2 bases, with 19 bases left between them. The germline V gene has CDR1 SGHNT and CDR2 YYREEE (reference sequence). The CDR3 coding sequence is TGTGCCAGCAGCACGGGAAGGGGCGGAGGGGCCTACGAGCAGTACTTC. It specifies CASSTGRGGGAYEQYF. Full variable domain (remainder filled in from reference TRBV5-4 and TRBJ2-7): ETGVTQSPTHLIKTRGQQVTLRCSSQSGHNTVSWYQQALGQGPQFIFQYYREEENGRGNFPPRFSGLQFPNYSSELNVNALELDDSALYLCASSTGRGGGAYEQYFGPGTRLTVT.

This chain joins TRBV7-3 and TRBJ2-7, with a weak D call TRBD2 (5 bases). V dropped 6 bases and J dropped 0 bases, with 24 bases sitting between them. Germline V gene sequence: CDR1 SGHTA, CDR2 FQGTGA. This CDR3 spans 18 amino acids. CDR3 DNA: TGTGCCAGCAGTTCCTGGGCCTTAGCGCCTCCCTCCTCCTACGAGCAGTACTTC. It is translated as CASSSWALAPPSSYEQYF.

This chain uses TRBV5-1 with TRBJ2-1; 11 bases agree with TRBD2. The J segment lost 6 bases and the V segment lost 3 bases, leaving 8 bases of the junction unmatched. Germline V lookup: CDR1 SGHRS, CDR2 YFSETQ. The CDR3 extends over 16 amino acids. This chain's CDR3 is CASSSRTSGPPNEQFF. The DNA of the CDR3 is TGCGCCAGCAGCTCGCGGACTAGCGGGCCCCCCAATGAGCAGTTCTTC.

The chain has TRBV4-1 and TRBJ2-7; TRBD2 matches 7 bases. Germline CDR1 is MGHRA and CDR2 is YSYEKL. This CDR3 comprises 14 residues. Trimming removed 4 bases from V and 2 bases from J; junction bases left unmatched: 5. This chain's CDR3 is CASSPSGETYEQYF. The CDR3 DNA reads TGCGCCAGCAGCCCTAGCGGTGAAACCTACGAGCAGTACTTC.

This chain uses TRBV5-1 with TRBJ2-3; D is undetermined. Germline V gene data show CDR1 as SGHRS and CDR2 as YFSETQ. Deletions cut 4 bases from V and 3 bases from J, with 6 bases between. The CDR3 has 12 residues. Here the CDR3 DNA reads TGCGCCAGCAGCATTCCAACAGATACGCAGTATTTT. The encoded protein is CASSIPTDTQYF.

The V call is TRBV7-9, the J call TRBJ1-3; D gene unclear. The V end was cut by 2 bases, the J end by 4 bases, with 12 bases between. This CDR3 has 15 amino acids. In germline, CDR1 is SEHNR, CDR2 FQNEAQ (reference sequence). The CDR3 here is CASSLSRTGGNTIYF. For the CDR3, the DNA is TGTGCCAGCAGCTTAAGTAGGACGGGGGGAAACACCATATATTTT. Full variable domain (outside the CDR3, taken from reference TRBV7-9 and TRBJ1-3): DTGVSQNPRHKITKRGQNVTFRCDPISEHNRLYWYRQTLGQGPEFLTYFQNEAQLEKSRLLSDRFSAERPKGSFSTLEIQRTEQGDSAMYLCASSLSRTGGNTIYFGEGSWLTVV.

The genes are TRBV6-5 and TRBJ2-3; D is uncertain. V was shortened by 2 bases and J by 1 base, with 4 bases between the two germline ends. Germline values: CDR1 MNHEY, CDR2 SVGAGI. The CDR3 contains 13 residues. CDR3 amino acids: CASSYPGTDTQYF. The CDR3 nucleotides are TGTGCCAGCAGTTACCCAGGCACAGATACGCAGTATTTT.

V is TRBV7-9 and J is TRBJ2-4; TRBD1 matches at 8 bases. This CDR3 region has 15 residues. The trim removed 4 bases at V and 8 bases at J, leaving 10 bases unmatched. Germline V gene lookup returns CDR1 SEHNR and CDR2 FQNEAQ (reference sequence). Here the CDR3 reads CASSSTSDRADIQYF. In DNA form, the CDR3 reads TGTGCCAGCAGCTCCACCTCGGACAGGGCTGACATTCAGTACTTC.

The rearrangement links TRBV2 to TRBJ2-3, with a weak D call TRBD1 (5 bases). Germline V gene lookup returns CDR1 SNHLY and CDR2 FYNNEI. This CDR3 comprises 15 residues. Between the trimmed V and J ends, which lost 4 bases and 2 bases, there was a span of 13 bases. The CDR3 loop reads CASSATVPYTDTQYF. The CDR3 nucleotides are TGTGCCAGCAGTGCGACAGTTCCCTACACAGATACGCAGTATTTT.

This clone came up once. The chain has TRBV12-5 and TRBJ1-4; D gene uncertain. Deletions cut 6 bases from V and 0 bases from J, with 11 bases between. The CDR3 is 15 amino acids. Germline V gene sequence: CDR1 LGHNT, CDR2 FRNRAP. The CDR3 DNA is TGTGCTAGTGGGAACCGACATACAACTAATGAAAAACTGTTTTTT. Protein product: CASGNRHTTNEKLFF.

The rearrangement links TRBV7-9 to TRBJ2-3; 13 positions agree with TRBD2. In germline, CDR1 is SEHNR, CDR2 FQNEAQ (reference sequence). The CDR3 spans 17 residues. V was pared by 5 bases and J by 2 bases, with 7 bases of the junction left unmatched. The CDR3 loop is CASSRGLAGPSTDTQYF. DNA of the CDR3: TGTGCCAGCAGCAGGGGACTAGCGGGGCCCTCCACAGATACGCAGTATTTT.

This chain links TRBV2 with TRBJ2-7, with D possibly TRBD1 on 5 matching bases. There are 14 residues in the CDR3. CDR1 and CDR2 (germline): SNHLY, FYNNEI. V lost 8 bases, J lost 0 bases, and 14 bases lay in between. This chain's CDR3 is CASVRQGSSYEQYF. The CDR3 DNA follows: TGTGCCAGCGTTAGGCAGGGTAGCTCCTACGAGCAGTACTTC. Together with reference TRBV2 and TRBJ2-7, the CDR3 gives the full variable domain: EPEVTQTPSHQVTQMGQEVILRCVPISNHLYFYWYRQILGQKVEFLVSFYNNEISEKSEIFDDQFSVERPDGSNFTLKIRSTKLEDSAMYFCASVRQGSSYEQYFGPGTRLTVT.

The rearrangement links TRBV14 to TRBJ2-2, with a possible D match to TRBD1 (5 bases). The V end lost 5 bases, the J end lost 0 bases, and 13 bases lay between the germline ends. From germline, CDR1 is SGHDN and CDR2 FVKESK. The length of the CDR3 is 16 residues. CDR3 DNA: TGTGCCAGCAGCAATCGGCCAGGGCCGAACACCGGGGAGCTGTTTTTT. Encoded protein: CASSNRPGPNTGELFF.